The rows below give T cell receptor beta chains drawn from one sample of a study of blood T cell repertoires in COVID-19. Generated by immunoSEQ multiplex PCR, the TCRdb table keeps only in-frame clones and is missing some. Among 250,000 to 300,000 clones listed, about 85% were seen once. The source material was PBMCs or T cells enriched from blood (not recorded which). The receptors come from a woman between 45 and 65 years old who had been exposed to COVID-19. CDR3s include the opening cysteine and the closing phenylalanine or tryptophan. Each record gives: J gene, V gene, CDR3 protein.

J gene: TRBJ2-1
V gene: TRBV7-3
CDR3 protein: CASSRTSGNEQFF

J gene: TRBJ1-1
V gene: TRBV2
CDR3 protein: CASSEWTGSTEAFF

J gene: TRBJ1-6
V gene: TRBV6-6
CDR3 protein: CASSLNSPLHF

J gene: TRBJ2-2
V gene: TRBV4-3
CDR3 protein: CASSQVGPGELFF

J gene: TRBJ1-3
V gene: TRBV6-6
CDR3 protein: CASSRQGYSGNTIYF

J gene: TRBJ2-7
V gene: TRBV3-1/TRBV3-2
CDR3 protein: CASRVAGAPPYEQYF

J gene: TRBJ2-3
V gene: TRBV7-2
CDR3 protein: CASSWTQASTDTQYF

J gene: TRBJ1-1
V gene: TRBV6-5
CDR3 protein: CASSSDKNTEAFF

J gene: TRBJ1-2
V gene: TRBV6-5
CDR3 protein: CASSLGLFYGYTF

J gene: TRBJ2-2
V gene: TRBV13
CDR3 protein: CASSSRHERAGELFF

J gene: TRBJ2-3
V gene: TRBV27
CDR3 protein: CASSVAAVTDTQYF

J gene: TRBJ2-7
V gene: TRBV24-1
CDR3 protein: CATSDWTGSSYEQYF

J gene: TRBJ1-6
V gene: TRBV7-2
CDR3 protein: CASSLRTGLSNNSPLHF

J gene: TRBJ1-4
V gene: TRBV7-8
CDR3 protein: CASSLGGGTGGEKLFF

J gene: TRBJ2-7
V gene: TRBV19
CDR3 protein: CASSTLQGYEQYF

J gene: TRBJ1-1
V gene: TRBV7-9
CDR3 protein: CASSSIDSNTEAFF

J gene: TRBJ2-5
V gene: TRBV5-1
CDR3 protein: CASRANFQETQYF

J gene: TRBJ1-5
V gene: TRBV5-1
CDR3 protein: CASSLTGANQPQHF

J gene: TRBJ1-1
V gene: TRBV7-2
CDR3 protein: CASSSPGQNTEAFF

J gene: TRBJ2-1
V gene: TRBV28
CDR3 protein: CASRGEGQGVNEQFF

J gene: TRBJ1-5
V gene: TRBV29-1
CDR3 protein: CSVVGFPGQPQHF

J gene: TRBJ1-1
V gene: TRBV30
CDR3 protein: CAWSRDRGTEAFF

J gene: TRBJ1-1
V gene: TRBV10-1
CDR3 protein: CASLQGNTEAFF

J gene: TRBJ1-2
V gene: TRBV29-1
CDR3 protein: CSVADRIRGGYTF

J gene: TRBJ1-5
V gene: TRBV30
CDR3 protein: CAWSAGQGNQPQHF

J gene: TRBJ2-3
V gene: TRBV10-1
CDR3 protein: CASSASGVQDTQYF

J gene: TRBJ2-7
V gene: TRBV5-1
CDR3 protein: CASSLAVTSEAYEQYF

J gene: TRBJ1-1
V gene: TRBV6-5
CDR3 protein: CASSLLGGNTEAFF

J gene: TRBJ2-1
V gene: TRBV11-2
CDR3 protein: CASSLMGLAGYEQFF

J gene: TRBJ2-1
V gene: TRBV11-3
CDR3 protein: CASSLLLAGYYNEQFF

J gene: TRBJ2-2
V gene: TRBV19
CDR3 protein: CASSIDSGELFF

J gene: TRBJ2-1
V gene: TRBV4-2
CDR3 protein: CASSQEGLAGLISYNEQFF

J gene: TRBJ2-5
V gene: TRBV5-4
CDR3 protein: CASSLPSLGGETQYF

J gene: TRBJ1-2
V gene: TRBV6-5
CDR3 protein: CASSYSAGFYGYTF

J gene: TRBJ1-4
V gene: TRBV10-3
CDR3 protein: CASSDRGTNEKLFF

J gene: TRBJ1-4
V gene: TRBV9
CDR3 protein: CASSLGWEEKLFF

J gene: TRBJ2-5
V gene: TRBV28
CDR3 protein: CASSFFRLAGAETQYF

J gene: TRBJ2-1
V gene: TRBV5-1
CDR3 protein: CASSNNPVAGRRNEQFF